The rows below give T cell receptor beta chains drawn from one sample of a study of a mutant IDH1 vaccine in newly diagnosed glioma. Sequencing used immunoSEQ multiplex PCR; TCRdb keeps in-frame clones, though not all of them. The table includes just over 80,000 clones, 65% to 90% detected once. Which antigens these TCRs recognize remains unknown. The source material was PBMCs, sampled from a glioma patient whose treatment included an IDH1 peptide vaccine. These receptors were taken from a man younger than 45 with glioma. Some clones in this sample may be carry-over from other donors' samples. CDR3s include the opening cysteine and the closing phenylalanine or tryptophan. Fields, in order: V gene, clone size, CDR3 length, D gene, J gene, CDR3 protein, CDR3 DNA. The D gene is left open where the match is weak. Expanded clones are given a class, and other clones once, few, many or no size at all.

V gene: TRBV2; clone size: NA; CDR3 length: 15; D gene: NA; J gene: TRBJ2-7; CDR3 protein: CASSEGDTATYEQYF; CDR3 DNA: TGTGCCAGCAGTGAAGGGGACACGGCAACCTACGAGCAGTACTTC
V gene: TRBV4-2; clone size: NA; CDR3 length: 16; D gene: NA; J gene: TRBJ2-7; CDR3 protein: CASSQDLAEPIYEQYF; CDR3 DNA: TGTGCCAGCAGCCAAGATTTGGCCGAACCCATCTACGAGCAGTACTTC
V gene: TRBV6-5; clone size: NA; CDR3 length: 15; D gene: NA; J gene: TRBJ1-1; CDR3 protein: CASESPGRRNTEAFF; CDR3 DNA: TGTGCCAGCGAGTCACCGGGGAGGAGGAACACTGAAGCTTTCTTT
V gene: TRBV4-1; clone size: NA; CDR3 length: 20; D gene: TRBD1; J gene: TRBJ2-2; CDR3 protein: CASSQYKKTGGRGNTGELFF; CDR3 DNA: TGCGCCAGCAGCCAATACAAAAAAACAGGGGGCAGGGGGAACACCGGGGAGCTGTTTTTT
V gene: TRBV5-1; clone size: NA; CDR3 length: 17; D gene: NA; J gene: TRBJ2-7; CDR3 protein: CASSTHREGTVGYEQYF; CDR3 DNA: TGCGCCAGCAGCACCCACAGGGAGGGTACGGTCGGGTACGAGCAGTACTTC
V gene: TRBV5-1; clone size: NA; CDR3 length: 14; D gene: TRBD2; J gene: TRBJ2-5; CDR3 protein: CASRGGGNQETQYF; CDR3 DNA: TGCGCCAGCAGAGGCGGGGGAAACCAAGAGACCCAGTACTTC
V gene: TRBV5-1; clone size: NA; CDR3 length: 14; D gene: TRBD1; J gene: TRBJ2-7; CDR3 protein: CASSAQGARYEQYF; CDR3 DNA: TGCGCCAGCAGCGCACAGGGGGCTAGGTACGAGCAGTACTTC
V gene: TRBV5-8; clone size: NA; CDR3 length: 13; D gene: NA; J gene: TRBJ2-2; CDR3 protein: CASSSANTGELFF; CDR3 DNA: TGTGCCAGCAGCTCGGCGAACACCGGGGAGCTGTTTTTT
V gene: TRBV6-5; clone size: NA; CDR3 length: 14; D gene: NA; J gene: TRBJ1-2; CDR3 protein: CASSYAGASYGYTF; CDR3 DNA: TGTGCCAGCAGTTACGCCGGGGCCTCCTATGGCTACACCTTC
V gene: TRBV28; clone size: NA; CDR3 length: 15; D gene: TRBD1; J gene: TRBJ2-7; CDR3 protein: CASSKPGQGKYEQYF; CDR3 DNA: TGTGCCAGCAGTAAGCCGGGACAGGGAAAGTACGAGCAGTACTTC
V gene: TRBV10-3; clone size: NA; CDR3 length: 14; D gene: TRBD1; J gene: TRBJ2-2; CDR3 protein: CASHRGADTGELFF; CDR3 DNA: TGTGCCTCCCACAGGGGTGCGGACACCGGGGAGCTGTTTTTT
V gene: TRBV27; clone size: NA; CDR3 length: 14; D gene: TRBD2; J gene: TRBJ2-7; CDR3 protein: CASSTSGFTYEQYF; CDR3 DNA: TGTGCCAGCAGTACTAGCGGGTTTACCTACGAGCAGTACTTC
V gene: TRBV5-4; clone size: once; CDR3 length: 15; D gene: TRBD1; J gene: TRBJ2-7; CDR3 protein: CASSHHPRQGREQYF; CDR3 DNA: TGTGCCAGCAGCCACCATCCTCGACAGGGTCGCGAGCAGTACTTC
V gene: TRBV4-3; clone size: NA; CDR3 length: 14; D gene: NA; J gene: TRBJ1-1; CDR3 protein: CASSQVLHPPAAFF; CDR3 DNA: TGCGCCAGCAGCCAAGTCCTCCATCCACCCGCGGCTTTCTTT
V gene: TRBV7-9; clone size: NA; CDR3 length: 13; D gene: NA; J gene: TRBJ2-1; CDR3 protein: CASSLPLGNEQFF; CDR3 DNA: TGTGCCAGCAGCTTGCCACTAGGGAATGAGCAGTTCTTC
V gene: TRBV5-1; clone size: NA; CDR3 length: 17; D gene: TRBD1; J gene: TRBJ2-5; CDR3 protein: CASSQAPGQGAKETQYF; CDR3 DNA: TGCGCCAGCAGCCAAGCTCCGGGACAGGGGGCGAAAGAGACCCAGTACTTC
V gene: TRBV19; clone size: NA; CDR3 length: 13; D gene: NA; J gene: TRBJ1-2; CDR3 protein: CATSPPTGYGYTF; CDR3 DNA: TGTGCCACTTCCCCCCCGACAGGCTATGGCTACACCTTC
V gene: TRBV30; clone size: few; CDR3 length: 13; D gene: NA; J gene: TRBJ1-5; CDR3 protein: CAWSINANQPQHF; CDR3 DNA: TGTGCCTGGAGTATTAACGCTAATCAGCCCCAGCATTTT
V gene: TRBV14; clone size: NA; CDR3 length: 17; D gene: TRBD2; J gene: TRBJ2-1; CDR3 protein: CASSQDPFGAGGNEQFF; CDR3 DNA: TGTGCCAGCAGCCAGGACCCATTCGGAGCGGGAGGCAATGAGCAGTTCTTC
V gene: TRBV7-8; clone size: NA; CDR3 length: 16; D gene: TRBD2; J gene: TRBJ2-7; CDR3 protein: CASSLALSGKAYEQYF; CDR3 DNA: TGTGCCAGCAGCTTGGCCCTAAGCGGGAAAGCCTACGAGCAGTACTTC
V gene: TRBV28; clone size: NA; CDR3 length: 14; D gene: NA; J gene: TRBJ1-2; CDR3 protein: CASSLRNRYYGYTF; CDR3 DNA: TGTGCCAGCAGTTTACGCAATCGCTACTATGGCTACACCTTC
V gene: TRBV20-1; clone size: few; CDR3 length: 10; D gene: NA; J gene: TRBJ1-1; CDR3 protein: CSARWTEAFF; CDR3 DNA: TGCAGTGCTAGGTGGACTGAAGCTTTCTTT
V gene: TRBV29-1; clone size: NA; CDR3 length: 15; D gene: TRBD2; J gene: TRBJ2-1; CDR3 protein: CSAGNPGLAGNEQFF; CDR3 DNA: TGCAGCGCTGGAAACCCGGGACTAGCAGGTAATGAGCAGTTCTTC
V gene: TRBV7-9; clone size: NA; CDR3 length: 16; D gene: TRBD1; J gene: TRBJ1-2; CDR3 protein: CASSSRDRGVYNGYTF; CDR3 DNA: TGTGCCAGCAGCTCCCGGGACAGGGGCGTATATAATGGCTACACCTTC
V gene: TRBV27; clone size: NA; CDR3 length: 11; D gene: NA; J gene: TRBJ1-2; CDR3 protein: CASSPGYGYTF; CDR3 DNA: TGTGCCAGCAGTCCTGGGTATGGCTACACCTTC
V gene: TRBV5-5; clone size: NA; CDR3 length: 16; D gene: TRBD2; J gene: TRBJ2-1; CDR3 protein: CASSPSLAGLYNEQFF; CDR3 DNA: TGTGCCAGCAGCCCATCACTAGCGGGGTTATACAATGAGCAGTTCTTC
V gene: TRBV1; clone size: NA; CDR3 length: 13; D gene: NA; J gene: TRBJ1-2; CDR3 protein: CTSSLGRQGGYTF; CDR3 DNA: TGCACCAGCAGCCTCGGCCGACAGGGTGGCTACACCTTC
V gene: TRBV5-1; clone size: NA; CDR3 length: 14; D gene: NA; J gene: TRBJ1-1; CDR3 protein: CASSLGTGENEAFF; CDR3 DNA: TGCGCCAGCAGCTTGGGGACCGGGGAAAATGAAGCTTTCTTT
V gene: TRBV7-6; clone size: NA; CDR3 length: 16; D gene: TRBD2; J gene: TRBJ2-3; CDR3 protein: CASSLVFQRESDTQYF; CDR3 DNA: TGTGCCAGCAGCTTAGTGTTCCAGCGGGAATCTGATACGCAGTATTTT
V gene: TRBV27; clone size: NA; CDR3 length: 13; D gene: NA; J gene: TRBJ2-2; CDR3 protein: CASSLSYTGELFF; CDR3 DNA: TGTGCCAGCAGTTTATCGTACACCGGGGAGCTGTTTTTT
V gene: TRBV18; clone size: NA; CDR3 length: 15; D gene: TRBD1; J gene: TRBJ1-6; CDR3 protein: CASSPQGAGNSPLHF; CDR3 DNA: TGTGCCAGCTCACCACAGGGGGCAGGTAATTCACCCCTCCACTTT
V gene: TRBV28; clone size: NA; CDR3 length: 12; D gene: NA; J gene: TRBJ1-3; CDR3 protein: CASSPPGNTIYF; CDR3 DNA: TGTGCCAGCAGTCCACCTGGAAACACCATATATTTT
V gene: TRBV28; clone size: few; CDR3 length: 13; D gene: TRBD1; J gene: TRBJ2-7; CDR3 protein: CASSPRGPYEQYF; CDR3 DNA: TGTGCCAGTTCTCCTAGGGGGCCGTACGAGCAGTACTTC
V gene: TRBV18; clone size: NA; CDR3 length: 18; D gene: NA; J gene: TRBJ2-7; CDR3 protein: CASSPSGRVGGLDYEQYF; CDR3 DNA: TGTGCCAGCTCACCGTCGGGGAGAGTTGGGGGTTTGGACTACGAGCAGTACTTC
V gene: TRBV7-3; clone size: NA; CDR3 length: 12; D gene: NA; J gene: TRBJ2-2; CDR3 protein: CASSPPRGELFF; CDR3 DNA: TGTGCCAGCAGCCCACCCCGGGGGGAGCTGTTTTTT
V gene: TRBV6-6; clone size: NA; CDR3 length: 14; D gene: NA; J gene: TRBJ2-7; CDR3 protein: CASSSDTARNEQYF; CDR3 DNA: TGTGCCAGCAGTAGTGACACGGCCAGGAACGAGCAGTACTTC
V gene: TRBV13; clone size: NA; CDR3 length: 12; D gene: NA; J gene: TRBJ2-2; CDR3 protein: CASRRGPGELFF; CDR3 DNA: TGTGCCAGCAGACGGGGGCCCGGGGAGCTGTTTTTT
V gene: TRBV10-2; clone size: NA; CDR3 length: 10; D gene: NA; J gene: TRBJ2-7; CDR3 protein: CASRSYEQYF; CDR3 DNA: TGCGCCAGCAGGTCTTACGAGCAGTACTTC
V gene: TRBV7-3; clone size: NA; CDR3 length: 15; D gene: TRBD1; J gene: TRBJ1-1; CDR3 protein: CASSLIAGGAAEAFF; CDR3 DNA: TGTGCCAGCAGCTTAATAGCAGGGGGCGCGGCTGAAGCTTTCTTT
V gene: TRBV4-1; clone size: NA; CDR3 length: 14; D gene: NA; J gene: TRBJ1-1; CDR3 protein: CASSLLPRNTEAFF; CDR3 DNA: TGCGCCAGCAGTCTACTCCCGAGAAACACTGAAGCTTTCTTT
V gene: TRBV11-2; clone size: NA; CDR3 length: 18; D gene: TRBD1; J gene: TRBJ2-2; CDR3 protein: CASRRGQGPRGFGGELFF; CDR3 DNA: TGTGCCAGCAGACGGGGACAGGGGCCGCGTGGGTTTGGCGGGGAGCTGTTTTTT
V gene: TRBV9; clone size: NA; CDR3 length: 13; D gene: NA; J gene: TRBJ2-3; CDR3 protein: CASSVERGDTQYF; CDR3 DNA: TGTGCCAGCAGCGTTGAACGTGGAGATACGCAGTATTTT
V gene: TRBV9; clone size: NA; CDR3 length: 14; D gene: NA; J gene: TRBJ2-7; CDR3 protein: CASSVGPRSYEQYF; CDR3 DNA: TGTGCCAGCAGCGTAGGACCTAGGAGTTACGAGCAGTACTTC
V gene: TRBV9; clone size: NA; CDR3 length: 13; D gene: TRBD2; J gene: TRBJ2-3; CDR3 protein: CASSVEVAGAQYF; CDR3 DNA: TGTGCCAGCAGCGTAGAGGTAGCGGGGGCGCAGTATTTT
V gene: TRBV4-1; clone size: NA; CDR3 length: 15; D gene: TRBD1; J gene: TRBJ1-2; CDR3 protein: CASSQEFRTGGYYTF; CDR3 DNA: TGCGCCAGCAGCCAAGAGTTCCGGACAGGGGGGTACTACACCTTC
V gene: TRBV28; clone size: NA; CDR3 length: 14; D gene: NA; J gene: TRBJ1-1; CDR3 protein: CASCLHRVNTEAFF; CDR3 DNA: TGTGCCAGCTGCCTACACAGGGTGAACACTGAAGCTTTCTTT
V gene: TRBV4-1; clone size: once; CDR3 length: 14; D gene: NA; J gene: TRBJ2-4; CDR3 protein: CASSQPGNLDIQYF; CDR3 DNA: TGCGCCAGCAGCCAACCCGGGAATCTGGACATTCAGTACTTC
V gene: TRBV27; clone size: NA; CDR3 length: 14; D gene: NA; J gene: TRBJ1-1; CDR3 protein: CASSLFRGNTEAFF; CDR3 DNA: TGTGCCAGCAGTTTATTTCGGGGGAACACTGAAGCTTTCTTT
V gene: TRBV14; clone size: NA; CDR3 length: 16; D gene: NA; J gene: TRBJ2-2; CDR3 protein: CASSLRPDVRTGELFF; CDR3 DNA: TGTGCCAGCAGCCTCCGCCCGGACGTTAGGACCGGGGAGCTGTTTTTT